A selection of T cell receptor beta chains follows, all from one sample in a study of cytomegalovirus exposure and HLA in healthy donors. TCRdb's table, derived via immunoSEQ multiplex PCR, lists solely in-frame clones and lacks some. The sample shows 99,000 or so clones, roughly two thirds of them seen only once. The sample taken for sequencing was PBMCs. These receptors all come from a man aged 25 to 40 in good health and CMV-seronegative. Each CDR3 is given with its conserved first and last residue. The order of the fields is clone size, D gene, V gene, J gene, CDR3 DNA, CDR3 protein. A D gene is named only where the DNA matches it firmly. Only part of the rows carry a size: once, few, many, or a class if the clone is expanded.

abundance: .
d_gene: TRBD1
v_gene: TRBV7-8
j_gene: TRBJ2-5
CDR3nt: TGTGCCAGCAGCTTACTTAGGACAGGTCAACAAGAGACCCAGTACTTC
CDR3aa: CASSLLRTGQQETQYF

abundance: .
d_gene: TRBD1
v_gene: TRBV29-1
j_gene: TRBJ2-2
CDR3nt: TGCAGCGTTAAAGTGGGACAGAGAAACACCGGGGAGCTGTTTTTT
CDR3aa: CSVKVGQRNTGELFF

abundance: .
d_gene: .
v_gene: TRBV4-1
j_gene: TRBJ2-6
CDR3nt: TGCGCCAGCAGCCGGGCAGGGCAAGTCACCTCTGGGGCCAACGTCCTGACTTTC
CDR3aa: CASSRAGQVTSGANVLTF

abundance: .
d_gene: TRBD2
v_gene: TRBV4-3
j_gene: TRBJ2-7
CDR3nt: TGCGCCAGCAGCCAGGTACCGGGACTAGCATCCTACGAGCAGTACTTC
CDR3aa: CASSQVPGLASYEQYF

abundance: .
d_gene: TRBD1
v_gene: TRBV19
j_gene: TRBJ1-1
CDR3nt: TGTGCCAGTAGTATAAACAGGGGGGGAGCTGAAGCTTTCTTT
CDR3aa: CASSINRGGAEAFF

abundance: few
d_gene: .
v_gene: TRBV14
j_gene: TRBJ2-1
CDR3nt: TGTGCCAGCAGCCAAGGAGTCCGGGGATCCTACAATGAGCAGTTCTTC
CDR3aa: CASSQGVRGSYNEQFF

abundance: .
d_gene: TRBD1
v_gene: TRBV7-9
j_gene: TRBJ2-5
CDR3nt: TGTTCCAGCAGCTTACAGGGGAATGGCCCTGCGGAGACCCAGTACTTC
CDR3aa: CSSSLQGNGPAETQYF

abundance: .
d_gene: TRBD2
v_gene: TRBV5-4
j_gene: TRBJ2-7
CDR3nt: TGCGCCAGCAGCCAAGAAGCCTCGGCTAGCGGGAGATACGAGCAGTACTTC
CDR3aa: CASSQEASASGRYEQYF

abundance: .
d_gene: .
v_gene: TRBV28
j_gene: TRBJ1-2
CDR3nt: TGTGCCAGCAGTTTGGGGGGTTATGGCTACACCTTC
CDR3aa: CASSLGGYGYTF

abundance: .
d_gene: TRBD2
v_gene: TRBV29-1
j_gene: TRBJ2-7
CDR3nt: TGCAGCGTTGGGGGGGGACTGGACGAGCAGTACTTC
CDR3aa: CSVGGGLDEQYF

abundance: .
d_gene: TRBD1
v_gene: TRBV15
j_gene: TRBJ2-7
CDR3nt: TGTGCCACCAGTTCGACAGGGGTGGGGGACGGGATATACGAGCAGTACTTC
CDR3aa: CATSSTGVGDGIYEQYF

abundance: .
d_gene: TRBD1
v_gene: TRBV19
j_gene: TRBJ2-1
CDR3nt: TGTGCCAGTAGTGCGGGACAGGGGCCTCTTTCTTCGGAGTTCTTC
CDR3aa: CASSAGQGPLSSEFF

abundance: few
d_gene: TRBD2
v_gene: TRBV7-2
j_gene: TRBJ2-7
CDR3nt: TGTGCCAGCAGCTCCTACCCGGCGTCTAGCGGGGCGTCCTACGAGCAGTACTTC
CDR3aa: CASSSYPASSGASYEQYF

abundance: .
d_gene: TRBD2
v_gene: TRBV6-5
j_gene: TRBJ2-5
CDR3nt: TGTGCCAGCAGACCGACGGGACTAGCCCCGGAGACCCAGTACTTC
CDR3aa: CASRPTGLAPETQYF

abundance: .
d_gene: .
v_gene: TRBV4-1
j_gene: TRBJ2-7
CDR3nt: TGCGCCAGCAGCCAAATACCCGGGACTCGGATCGAGCAGTACTTC
CDR3aa: CASSQIPGTRIEQYF

abundance: once
d_gene: TRBD2
v_gene: TRBV2
j_gene: TRBJ2-7
CDR3nt: TGTGCCAGCAGTTCCGGGGGGGGTCCGTACGAGCAGTACTTC
CDR3aa: CASSSGGGPYEQYF

abundance: .
d_gene: TRBD2
v_gene: TRBV11-1
j_gene: TRBJ2-5
CDR3nt: TGTGCCAGCAGCTTAGTTTTGCGGGAGGGCCACCAAGAGACCCAGTACTTC
CDR3aa: CASSLVLREGHQETQYF

abundance: few
d_gene: .
v_gene: TRBV5-4
j_gene: TRBJ2-7
CDR3nt: TGTGCCAGCAGCAACCAGGACGGAGGCCCCTACGAGCAGTACTTC
CDR3aa: CASSNQDGGPYEQYF

abundance: few
d_gene: .
v_gene: TRBV11-3
j_gene: TRBJ1-6
CDR3nt: TGTGCCAGCAGCTTGGCTACAGGGACCGACCAGACACCCCTCCACTTT
CDR3aa: CASSLATGTDQTPLHF

abundance: .
d_gene: TRBD1
v_gene: TRBV11-1
j_gene: TRBJ1-4
CDR3nt: TGTGCCAGCAGCCGGCAGACAGGGGCCTTCGAAAAACTGTTTTTT
CDR3aa: CASSRQTGAFEKLFF

abundance: .
d_gene: TRBD1
v_gene: TRBV19
j_gene: TRBJ1-2
CDR3nt: TGTGCCAGTAGACCCATGGGCGGGACAGCGCTTAACTATGGCTACACCTTC
CDR3aa: CASRPMGGTALNYGYTF

abundance: .
d_gene: TRBD1
v_gene: TRBV6-1
j_gene: TRBJ1-5
CDR3nt: TGTGCCAGCAGTGATGGGCAGGGGGCTGTTCAGCCCCAGCATTTT
CDR3aa: CASSDGQGAVQPQHF

abundance: .
d_gene: .
v_gene: TRBV6-6
j_gene: TRBJ1-2
CDR3nt: TGTGCCAGCGGATCGACTCAGGGGTATGGCTACACCTTC
CDR3aa: CASGSTQGYGYTF

abundance: few
d_gene: TRBD1
v_gene: TRBV7-2
j_gene: TRBJ1-2
CDR3nt: TGTGCCAGCAGCTTAGAAGCGCTACCCGGGACAGAACGCTACACCTTC
CDR3aa: CASSLEALPGTERYTF

abundance: .
d_gene: .
v_gene: TRBV28
j_gene: TRBJ1-1
CDR3nt: TGTGCCAGCAGTTTAAACCAGGGGACCACTGAAGCTTTCTTT
CDR3aa: CASSLNQGTTEAFF

abundance: few
d_gene: TRBD2
v_gene: TRBV15
j_gene: TRBJ2-7
CDR3nt: TGTGCCACCAGCAGAGATCTGACTAGCGGGAGTAGGTACGAGCAGTACTTC
CDR3aa: CATSRDLTSGSRYEQYF

abundance: .
d_gene: TRBD1
v_gene: TRBV28
j_gene: TRBJ1-6
CDR3nt: TGTGCCAGCAATATTGACAGGGGGGGCTCACCCCTCCACTTT
CDR3aa: CASNIDRGGSPLHF

abundance: .
d_gene: .
v_gene: TRBV6-5
j_gene: TRBJ2-7
CDR3nt: TGTGCCAGCAGTCGGCCCCCGGGACATTACGAGCAGTACTTC
CDR3aa: CASSRPPGHYEQYF

abundance: few
d_gene: .
v_gene: TRBV13
j_gene: TRBJ2-1
CDR3nt: TGTGCCAGCAGCTTACGCCTAAGCTCCTACAATGAGCAGTTCTTC
CDR3aa: CASSLRLSSYNEQFF

abundance: few
d_gene: TRBD2
v_gene: TRBV6-5
j_gene: TRBJ2-7
CDR3nt: TGTGCCAGCAGTTACCCGGGGGGGGGCGGCGAAGAGCAGTACTTC
CDR3aa: CASSYPGGGGEEQYF

abundance: .
d_gene: .
v_gene: TRBV5-1
j_gene: TRBJ1-2
CDR3nt: TGCGCCAGCAGCTTGGCCGCCGGGGTTAACTATGGCTACACCTTC
CDR3aa: CASSLAAGVNYGYTF

abundance: .
d_gene: .
v_gene: TRBV30
j_gene: TRBJ2-4
CDR3nt: TGTGCCTGGAGTCCGGTTAAAAACATTCAGTACTTC
CDR3aa: CAWSPVKNIQYF

abundance: .
d_gene: TRBD2
v_gene: TRBV7-2
j_gene: TRBJ2-2
CDR3nt: TGTGCCAGCAGCCTTCTCAGCGGGGGCGGCGGGGAGCTGTTTTTT
CDR3aa: CASSLLSGGGGELFF

abundance: .
d_gene: .
v_gene: TRBV7-2
j_gene: TRBJ2-3
CDR3nt: TGTGCCAGCAGCCTCTTCGGGGCTAGCGGCACAGATACGCAGTATTTT
CDR3aa: CASSLFGASGTDTQYF

abundance: .
d_gene: TRBD2
v_gene: TRBV29-1
j_gene: TRBJ2-1
CDR3nt: TGCAGCGCCCCTTTCGGGGGGAATTTCTACAATGAGCAGTTCTTC
CDR3aa: CSAPFGGNFYNEQFF

abundance: few
d_gene: .
v_gene: TRBV5-6
j_gene: TRBJ2-5
CDR3nt: TGTGCCAGCAGCTTGGTAACCAGTGAATCAGAGACCCAGTACTTC
CDR3aa: CASSLVTSESETQYF

abundance: .
d_gene: TRBD2
v_gene: TRBV7-9
j_gene: TRBJ2-1
CDR3nt: TGTGCCAGCAGCCCCCTTTTAGGGACCGGGACTAGCGGGAAGGATGAGCAGTTCTTC
CDR3aa: CASSPLLGTGTSGKDEQFF

abundance: .
d_gene: TRBD1
v_gene: TRBV18
j_gene: TRBJ2-2
CDR3nt: TGTGCCAGCTCACCTCCGGGACAGGGCTACACCGGGGAGCTGTTTTTT
CDR3aa: CASSPPGQGYTGELFF

abundance: .
d_gene: .
v_gene: TRBV6-1
j_gene: TRBJ2-7
CDR3nt: TGTGCCAGCAGTGAAAACCAGGGGGGCGAGCAGTACTTC
CDR3aa: CASSENQGGEQYF

abundance: .
d_gene: TRBD2
v_gene: TRBV9
j_gene: TRBJ2-3
CDR3nt: TGTGCCAGCAGCATCGGGACTAGCGGGAGTAGATATTTCACAGATACGCAGTATTTT
CDR3aa: CASSIGTSGSRYFTDTQYF

abundance: .
d_gene: TRBD2
v_gene: TRBV9
j_gene: TRBJ2-3
CDR3nt: TGTGCCAGCAGCGTACGGGGACTAGACACAGATACGCAGTATTTT
CDR3aa: CASSVRGLDTDTQYF

abundance: few
d_gene: .
v_gene: TRBV7-8
j_gene: TRBJ2-5
CDR3nt: TGTGCCAGCAGCTTAGTAGGGACTCCGTCAGAGACCCAGTACTTC
CDR3aa: CASSLVGTPSETQYF

abundance: .
d_gene: TRBD1
v_gene: TRBV5-1
j_gene: TRBJ1-2
CDR3nt: TGCGCCAGCAGCTTGTACTTGGGGGGACAGCGAAGTTATGGCTACACCTTC
CDR3aa: CASSLYLGGQRSYGYTF

abundance: .
d_gene: TRBD1
v_gene: TRBV10-3
j_gene: TRBJ1-2
CDR3nt: TGTGCCATCAGCCAGGGACAGGGGGCTGGCTACACCTTC
CDR3aa: CAISQGQGAGYTF

abundance: .
d_gene: .
v_gene: TRBV5-1
j_gene: TRBJ2-1
CDR3nt: TGCGCCAGCAGCTTGGCCGGGAACCTCGGGGATGAGCAGTTCTTC
CDR3aa: CASSLAGNLGDEQFF

abundance: .
d_gene: TRBD2
v_gene: TRBV7-2
j_gene: TRBJ2-3
CDR3nt: TGTGCCAGCAGCCAACGGGAGGGCCCCACAGATACGCAGTATTTT
CDR3aa: CASSQREGPTDTQYF

abundance: .
d_gene: TRBD1
v_gene: TRBV6-5
j_gene: TRBJ2-5
CDR3nt: TGTGCCAGCAGTCGCCGACAGGGAGTAGAGACCCAGTACTTC
CDR3aa: CASSRRQGVETQYF

abundance: .
d_gene: TRBD2
v_gene: TRBV25-1
j_gene: TRBJ2-3
CDR3nt: TGTGCCAGCAGTGACGGCGGGAGGGGCATGGATACGCAGTATTTT
CDR3aa: CASSDGGRGMDTQYF

abundance: .
d_gene: .
v_gene: TRBV19
j_gene: TRBJ1-4
CDR3nt: TGTGCCAGTTCCCTCAGCGGACGTATGGGTGAAAAACTGTTTTTT
CDR3aa: CASSLSGRMGEKLFF

abundance: .
d_gene: .
v_gene: TRBV6-1
j_gene: TRBJ1-2
CDR3nt: TGTGCCAGCAGTGAAAGAGGAAGAAGGGGTTATGGCTACACCTTC
CDR3aa: CASSERGRRGYGYTF

abundance: .
d_gene: TRBD1
v_gene: TRBV4-3
j_gene: TRBJ1-3
CDR3nt: TGCGCCAGCAGCCAAGACGGGACAGGGGGTGGAAACACCATATATTTT
CDR3aa: CASSQDGTGGGNTIYF

abundance: few
d_gene: .
v_gene: TRBV6-1
j_gene: TRBJ2-7
CDR3nt: TGTGCCAGCAGTGAAGCTAGAAGATACTACGAGCAGTACTTC
CDR3aa: CASSEARRYYEQYF

abundance: .
d_gene: .
v_gene: TRBV6-1
j_gene: TRBJ1-2
CDR3nt: TGTGCCAGCAGTGAAGTTACGGTATATGGCTACACCTTC
CDR3aa: CASSEVTVYGYTF

abundance: few
d_gene: TRBD2
v_gene: TRBV9
j_gene: TRBJ2-2
CDR3nt: TGTGCCAGCAGCGGATCCGAGGCGGGAGGGCGGACCGGGGAGCTGTTTTTT
CDR3aa: CASSGSEAGGRTGELFF

abundance: .
d_gene: TRBD1
v_gene: TRBV6-1
j_gene: TRBJ1-2
CDR3nt: TGTGCCAGCAGGGGACAGGGAAAAGTCTACGGTGGCTACACCTTC
CDR3aa: CASRGQGKVYGGYTF

abundance: .
d_gene: .
v_gene: TRBV19
j_gene: TRBJ1-3
CDR3nt: TGTGCCAGTAGTATCTCTCTCTCAATCCGGGGAAACACCATATATTTT
CDR3aa: CASSISLSIRGNTIYF

abundance: .
d_gene: TRBD2
v_gene: TRBV28
j_gene: TRBJ2-7
CDR3nt: TGTGCCACCCCCCATAGCGGGAGGCCCTTCGGCTACGAGCAGTACTTC
CDR3aa: CATPHSGRPFGYEQYF